This T cell receptor beta chain was captured in a study of T cells in Graves' hyperthyroidism and ophthalmopathy. Amplification targeted TCR beta CDR3 regions from RNA transcripts. The HTBI primer set was used in a first-round RT-PCR of the TCR CDR3. TCRdb recomputed calls from the multiplex PCR reads with MiXCR, one row per CDR3 protein. The sample yields about 560,000 distinct CDR3 sequences, about a sixth seen once. The CDR3 is made up of 15 amino acids. The V and J ends lost 4 bases and 5 bases respectively, with 18 bases between them. Germline lookup yields CDR1 SGHRS and CDR2 YFSETQ. Study-wide results and limits: Progression to ophthalmopathy was predicted a median of approximately 6.4 months early.

Concerning this clonotype: The antigen is unknown.

The TCR was taken from a woman aged 18-35 years with Graves' hyperthyroidism. Sequencing was done on a sample of blood. This chain joins TRBV5-1 and TRBJ2-5; tentative D call: TRBD2 (6 bases). The CDR3 reads CASSLTGNREETQYF. CDR3 DNA: TGCGCCAGCAGCCTGACGGGAAACCGGGAGGAGACCCAGTACTTC.